The clone carrying this T cell receptor (beta chain) occurred many times. The antigen is not known. The data derive from a study of T cells in Graves' hyperthyroidism and ophthalmopathy. The source material, RNA transcripts, was used to amplify TCR beta CDR3 regions. The HTBI primer set was used in a first-round RT-PCR of the TCR CDR3. TCRdb passed the multiplex PCR reads through MiXCR, listing each CDR3 protein once. The table lists around 430,000 distinct CDR3 sequences, 15% of them singletons. Study conclusions and caveats: Most thyroid clonotypes with frequency above 0.001 were detected in blood.

Trimming took off 1 base at V and 5 bases at J, with 11 bases between the two ends. The CDR3 contains 13 residues. The germline V gene encodes CDR1 DFQATT and CDR2 SNEGSKA (reference sequence). Exclusion of patients followed from uncontrolled infection, other autoimmune disease, pregnancy or lactation. Sample: blood. The chain couples TRBV20-1 to TRBJ2-5; tentatively, D is TRBD2 (6 bases). This TCR was recovered from a woman aged 30 to 39 with Graves' hyperthyroidism. The CDR3 is CSARVAGRETQYF. CDR3 coding DNA: TGCAGTGCTAGAGTCGCAGGGAGGGAGACCCAGTACTTC.